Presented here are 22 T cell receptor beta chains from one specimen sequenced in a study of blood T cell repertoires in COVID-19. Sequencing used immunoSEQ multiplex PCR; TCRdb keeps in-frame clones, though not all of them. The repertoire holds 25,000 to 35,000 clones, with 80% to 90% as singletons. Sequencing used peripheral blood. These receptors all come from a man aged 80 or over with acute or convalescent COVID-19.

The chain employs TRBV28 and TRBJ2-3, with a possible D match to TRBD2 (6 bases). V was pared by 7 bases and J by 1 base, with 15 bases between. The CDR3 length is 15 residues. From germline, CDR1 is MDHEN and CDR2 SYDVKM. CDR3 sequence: CASIIGGKGTDTQYF. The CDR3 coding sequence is TGTGCCAGCATCATTGGGGGGAAAGGCACAGATACGCAGTATTTT. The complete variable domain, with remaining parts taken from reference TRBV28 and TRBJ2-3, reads DVKVTQSSRYLVKRTGEKVFLECVQDMDHENMFWYRQDPGLGLRLIYFSYDVKMKEKGDIPEGYSVSREKKERFSLILESASTNQTSMYLCASIIGGKGTDTQYFGPGTRLTVL.

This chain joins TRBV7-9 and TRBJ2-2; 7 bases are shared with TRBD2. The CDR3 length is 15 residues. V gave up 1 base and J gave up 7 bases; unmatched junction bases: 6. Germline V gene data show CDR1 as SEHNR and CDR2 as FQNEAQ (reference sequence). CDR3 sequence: CASSLVGLAVGELFF. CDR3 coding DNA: TGTGCCAGCAGCTTAGTGGGCCTAGCGGTCGGGGAGCTGTTTTTT.

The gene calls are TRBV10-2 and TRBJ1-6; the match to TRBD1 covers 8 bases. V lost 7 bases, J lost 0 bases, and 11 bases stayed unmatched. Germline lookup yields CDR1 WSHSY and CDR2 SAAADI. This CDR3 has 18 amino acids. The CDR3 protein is CASTNDRGSSSYNSPLHF. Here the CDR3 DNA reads TGCGCCAGCACCAACGACAGGGGAAGTAGCTCCTATAATTCACCCCTCCACTTT.

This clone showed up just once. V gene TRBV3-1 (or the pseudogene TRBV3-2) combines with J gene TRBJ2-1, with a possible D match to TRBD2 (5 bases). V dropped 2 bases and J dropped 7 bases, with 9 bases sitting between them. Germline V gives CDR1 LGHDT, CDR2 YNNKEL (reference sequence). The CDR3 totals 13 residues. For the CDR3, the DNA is TGTGCCAGCAGCCAAAATCGACTAAATGAGCAGTTCTTC. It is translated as CASSQNRLNEQFF.

In nucleotides, the CDR3 is TGCGCCAGCAGCTTGGACCCAGGGTCATCCTACGAGCAGTACTTC. Its translation is CASSLDPGSSYEQYF. The chain couples TRBV5-1 to TRBJ2-7; maybe TRBD1 (5 bases). V dropped 0 bases and J dropped 1 base, with 11 bases sitting between them. Germline V gene sequence: CDR1 SGHRS, CDR2 YFSETQ. The CDR3 loop spans 15 amino acids.

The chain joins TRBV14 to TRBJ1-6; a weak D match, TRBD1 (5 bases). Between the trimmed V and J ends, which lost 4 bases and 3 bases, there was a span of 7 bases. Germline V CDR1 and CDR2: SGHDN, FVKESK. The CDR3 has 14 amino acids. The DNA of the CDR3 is TGTGCCAGCAGCCTGCAGGGCTATAATTCACCCCTCCACTTT. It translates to CASSLQGYNSPLHF.

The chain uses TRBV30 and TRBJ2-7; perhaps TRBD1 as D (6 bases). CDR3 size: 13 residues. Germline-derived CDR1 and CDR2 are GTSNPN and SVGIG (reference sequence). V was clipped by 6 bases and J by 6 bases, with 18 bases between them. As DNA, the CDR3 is TGTGCCTGCGCGGACAGAAGGAAAAGCGAGCAGTACTTC. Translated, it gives CACADRRKSEQYF.

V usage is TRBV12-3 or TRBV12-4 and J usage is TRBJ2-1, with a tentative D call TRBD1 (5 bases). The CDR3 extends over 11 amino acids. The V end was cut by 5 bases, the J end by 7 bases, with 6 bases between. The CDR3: CASSRTNEQFF. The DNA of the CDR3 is TGTGCCAGCAGTCGGACAAATGAGCAGTTCTTC.

CDR3 in amino acids: CASSEQGNTDTQYF. The CDR3 DNA follows: TGCGCCAGCAGCGAACAGGGGAACACAGATACGCAGTATTTT. V and J are TRBV10-2 and TRBJ2-3; 7 nucleotides align to TRBD1. V lost 6 bases to trimming and J lost 2 bases; unmatched junction nucleotides: 5. This CDR3 has 14 residues. In germline, CDR1 is WSHSY, CDR2 SAAADI.

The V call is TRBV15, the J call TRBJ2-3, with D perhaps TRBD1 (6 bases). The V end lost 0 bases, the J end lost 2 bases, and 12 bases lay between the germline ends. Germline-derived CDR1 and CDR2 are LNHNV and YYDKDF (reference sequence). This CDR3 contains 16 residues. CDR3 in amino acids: CATSRDSGAITDTQYF. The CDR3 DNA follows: TGTGCCACCAGCAGAGACTCAGGGGCCATCACAGATACGCAGTATTTT.

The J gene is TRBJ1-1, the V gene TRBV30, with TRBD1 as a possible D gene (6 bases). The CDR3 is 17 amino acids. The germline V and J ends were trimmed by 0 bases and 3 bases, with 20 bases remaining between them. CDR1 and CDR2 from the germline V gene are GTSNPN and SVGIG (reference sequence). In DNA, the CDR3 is TGTGCCTGGAGTGTATTGGTGGACAGCAATTTGGACACTGAAGCTTTCTTT. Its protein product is CAWSVLVDSNLDTEAFF.

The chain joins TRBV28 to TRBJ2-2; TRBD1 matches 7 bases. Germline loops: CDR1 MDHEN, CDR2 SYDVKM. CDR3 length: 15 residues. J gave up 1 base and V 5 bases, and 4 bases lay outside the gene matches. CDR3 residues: CASSKRTGNTGELFF. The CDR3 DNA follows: TGTGCCAGCAGTAAGCGGACAGGGAACACCGGGGAGCTGTTTTTT.

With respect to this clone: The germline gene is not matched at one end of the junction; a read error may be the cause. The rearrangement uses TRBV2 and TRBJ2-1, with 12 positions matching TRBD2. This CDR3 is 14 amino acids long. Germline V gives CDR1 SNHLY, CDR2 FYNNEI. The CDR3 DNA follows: TGTGCCAGCAATCGTGAGACTAGCGGGAGAAGGTGGGTCTTC. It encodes CASNRETSGRRWVF.

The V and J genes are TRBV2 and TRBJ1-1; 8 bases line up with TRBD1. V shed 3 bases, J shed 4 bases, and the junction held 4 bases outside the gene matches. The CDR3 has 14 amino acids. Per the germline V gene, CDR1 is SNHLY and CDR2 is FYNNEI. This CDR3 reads CASSDGQGGTEAFF. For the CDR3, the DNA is TGTGCCAGCAGTGATGGACAGGGAGGCACTGAAGCTTTCTTT.

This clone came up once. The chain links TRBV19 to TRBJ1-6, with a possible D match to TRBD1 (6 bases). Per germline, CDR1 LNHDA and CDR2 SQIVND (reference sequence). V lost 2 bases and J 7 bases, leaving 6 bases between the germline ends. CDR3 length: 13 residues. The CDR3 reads CASSITGNSPLHF. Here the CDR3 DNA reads TGTGCCAGTAGTATAACAGGGAATTCACCCCTCCACTTT.

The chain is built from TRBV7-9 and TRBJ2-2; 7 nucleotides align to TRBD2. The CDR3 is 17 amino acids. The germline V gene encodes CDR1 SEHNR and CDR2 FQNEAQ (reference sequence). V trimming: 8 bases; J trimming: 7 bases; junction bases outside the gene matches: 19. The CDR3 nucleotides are TGTGCCAGCGGCCCGACTGGGCGGGAGCCTGCGGGCGGGGAGCTGTTTTTT. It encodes CASGPTGREPAGGELFF.

CDR3 protein: CASSQLAGADEQYF. The CDR3 DNA follows: TGTGCCAGCAGCCAATTAGCGGGAGCTGACGAGCAGTACTTC. The chain has TRBV3-1 (or the pseudogene TRBV3-2) and TRBJ2-7; 9 bases are a match to TRBD2. Germline V gives CDR1 LGHDT, CDR2 YNNKEL (reference sequence). Trimming at V came to 2 bases and at J to 5 bases, leaving 4 bases not matched to a gene. The CDR3 runs to 14 residues.

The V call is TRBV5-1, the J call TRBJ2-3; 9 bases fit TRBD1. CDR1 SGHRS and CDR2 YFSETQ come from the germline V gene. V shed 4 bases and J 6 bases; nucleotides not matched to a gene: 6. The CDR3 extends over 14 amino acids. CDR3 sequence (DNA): TGCGCCAGCAGCGTCCGACAGGGGGAGGATACGCAGTATTTT. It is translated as CASSVRQGEDTQYF.

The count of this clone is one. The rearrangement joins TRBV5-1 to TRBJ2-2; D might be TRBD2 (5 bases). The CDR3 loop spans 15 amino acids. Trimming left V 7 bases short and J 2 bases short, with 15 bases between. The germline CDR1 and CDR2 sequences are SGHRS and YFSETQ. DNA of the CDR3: TGCGCCAGCGCCACTCGGGGTCATAACACCGGGGAGCTGTTTTTT. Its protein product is CASATRGHNTGELFF.

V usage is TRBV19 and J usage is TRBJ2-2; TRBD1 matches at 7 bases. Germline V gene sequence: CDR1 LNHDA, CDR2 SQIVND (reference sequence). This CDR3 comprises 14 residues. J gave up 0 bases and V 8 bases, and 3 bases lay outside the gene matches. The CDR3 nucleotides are TGTGCCAGTTCCGGGACAGCGAACACCGGGGAGCTGTTTTTT. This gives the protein CASSGTANTGELFF.

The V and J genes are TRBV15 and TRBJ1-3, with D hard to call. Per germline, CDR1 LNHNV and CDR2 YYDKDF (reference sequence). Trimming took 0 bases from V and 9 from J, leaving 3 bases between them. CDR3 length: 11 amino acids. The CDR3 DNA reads TGTGCCACCAGCAGAGACAGCACCATATATTTT. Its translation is CATSRDSTIYF.

CDR3 sequence (DNA): TGTGCCAGCATTTCAGGGCCCGGCGGTTTTGGCTACACCTTC. Protein product: CASISGPGGFGYTF. The V call is TRBV6-5, the J call TRBJ1-2, with D tentatively TRBD1 (5 bases). CDR3 length equals 14 residues. CDR1 and CDR2 from the germline V gene are MNHEY and SVGAGI. V was shortened by 7 bases and J by 7 bases, with 19 bases between the two germline ends.